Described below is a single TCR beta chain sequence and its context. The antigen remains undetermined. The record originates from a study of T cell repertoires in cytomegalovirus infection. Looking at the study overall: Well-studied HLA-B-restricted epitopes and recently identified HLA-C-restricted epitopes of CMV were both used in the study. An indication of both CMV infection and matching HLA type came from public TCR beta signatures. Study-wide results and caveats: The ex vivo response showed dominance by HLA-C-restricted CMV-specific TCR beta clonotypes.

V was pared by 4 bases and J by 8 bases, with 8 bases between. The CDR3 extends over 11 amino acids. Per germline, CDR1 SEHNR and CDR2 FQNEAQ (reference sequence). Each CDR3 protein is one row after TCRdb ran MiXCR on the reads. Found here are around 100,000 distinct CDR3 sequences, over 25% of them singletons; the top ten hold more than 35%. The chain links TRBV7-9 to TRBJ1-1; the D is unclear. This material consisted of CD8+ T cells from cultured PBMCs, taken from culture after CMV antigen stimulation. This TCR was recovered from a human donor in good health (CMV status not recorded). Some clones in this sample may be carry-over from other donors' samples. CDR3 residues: CASSSQVEAFF. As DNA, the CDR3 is TGTGCCAGCAGCTCACAAGTCGAAGCTTTCTTT.